This paragraph covers one T cell receptor beta chain sequence. Other DNA sequences in the sample encode the same CDR3. Profiling relied on immunoSEQ multiplex PCR, and the TCRdb table lists in-frame clones only, not all of them. The repertoire holds some 670,000 clones, with 70% to 90% as singletons. The source of the sample is a study of blood T cell repertoires in COVID-19. The CDR3 covers 15 residues. Trimming removed 4 bases from V and 1 base from J; junction bases left unmatched: 0. The germline V gene encodes CDR1 LGHDT and CDR2 YNNKEL (reference sequence). V is TRBV3-1 (or the pseudogene TRBV3-2) and J is TRBJ2-1; 11 bases map to TRBD2. The sample taken for sequencing was peripheral blood. The sequence derives from a woman aged 18-29 years with acute or convalescent COVID-19. CDR3 sequence: CASSPSGGSYNEQFF. Written as DNA, the CDR3 is TGTGCCAGCAGCCCTAGCGGGGGGTCCTACAATGAGCAGTTCTTC.